The 5 T cell receptor beta chains reported below all come from one sample, sequenced in a study of T-cell reconstitution after alpha-beta-depleted transplantation in children. This sample's TCRbeta library carried unique molecular identifier barcodes. TCRdb re-called the PCR reads with MiXCR, one entry per CDR3 protein. The table has more than 400,000 distinct CDR3 sequences, about 40% seen once. This sample comprised PBMCs, obtained before TCRalphabeta/CD19-depleted stem cell transplant. These receptors came from a girl aged 2-10 years with aplastic anemia, due to receive a stem cell transplant.

In its sample, this clonotype was seen a few times. V and J are TRBV10-3 and TRBJ2-2, with 13 bases aligning to TRBD2. The CDR3 spans 15 residues. The V gene's germline CDR1 is ENHRY and CDR2 SYGVKD. V trimming: 10 bases; J trimming: 6 bases; junction bases outside the gene matches: 8. The CDR3 loop is CATGSGLAGPGELFF. In DNA form, the CDR3 reads TGTGCCACCGGGTCGGGACTAGCGGGACCCGGGGAGCTGTTTTTT.

This clonotype showed up many times. V and J are TRBV29-1 and TRBJ2-7, with D unclear. Trimming stripped 3 bases from V and 0 bases from J, with 6 bases between. Germline V CDR1 and CDR2: SQVTM, ANQGSEA. The CDR3 contains 12 residues. The CDR3 DNA follows: TGCAGCGTTGATACGGACTCCTACGAGCAGTACTTC. It encodes CSVDTDSYEQYF.

Only a few counts were recorded for this clonotype. V gene TRBV7-6 combines with J gene TRBJ2-5, with 7 bases aligning to TRBD2. V was clipped by 7 bases and J by 2 bases; unmatched bases: 10. Germline V gene lookup returns CDR1 SGHVS and CDR2 FNYEAQ. The CDR3 has 15 residues. CDR3 sequence (DNA): TGTGCCAGCACCCGTCTAGCGGTGCCACAAGAGACCCAGTACTTC. Translation: CASTRLAVPQETQYF.

Ten or more counts support this clonotype. V gene TRBV7-3 combines with J gene TRBJ2-2; 9 bases match TRBD1. V dropped 5 bases and J dropped 2; count of bases not matched to a gene: 3. Germline CDR1 reads SGHTA; CDR2 reads FQGTGA. The length of the CDR3 is 15 residues. CDR3 in amino acids: CASSPGQGNTGELFF. In DNA form, the CDR3 reads TGTGCCAGCAGCCCGGGACAGGGAAACACCGGGGAGCTGTTTTTT.

The chain combines TRBV5-1 with TRBJ2-5, with 10 nucleotides matching TRBD2. CDR1 SGHRS and CDR2 YFSETQ come from the germline V gene. This CDR3 comprises 16 residues. The J segment lost 5 bases and the V segment lost 0 bases, leaving 7 bases of the junction unmatched. This CDR3 reads CASSLALAGARETQYF. CDR3 nucleotide sequence: TGCGCCAGCAGCTTGGCCCTAGCGGGAGCAAGGGAGACCCAGTACTTC.